The clone carrying this T cell receptor beta chain has a handful of counts. Its antigen is still unknown. Time point meaning: patch test 2, 6 weeks after DPC sensitization. The sample's treatment: therapeutic diphenylcyclopropenone sensitization with weekly scalp DPC. This sample is drawn from a study of human T cells and chemical hapten exposure. Study-level information: Patients, a majority of them female, were diagnosed with alopecia areata, totalis or universalis. Study-level points and caveats: Donors, who had alopecia, may show an immune response that differs from healthy people's.

CDR3 length equals 15 residues. The V and J ends lost 0 bases and 0 bases respectively, with 9 bases between them. Germline V lookup: CDR1 SGHRS, CDR2 YFSETQ. Under the authors' procedure: Samples ranged from roughly 23,224 to 700,000 TCRs, with a median of approximately 90,000. TCRdb ran MiXCR on the RACE reads and lists one entry per CDR3 protein. These V and J calls rely on TCRdb rather than the paper's analysis. This table holds roughly 380,000 distinct CDR3 sequences, over 6% found once. This clonotype originated in a woman younger than 30 with alopecia areata. Some clones in this sample may be carry-over from other donors' samples. The chain is built from TRBV5-1 and TRBJ2-5, with D possibly TRBD1 on 6 matching bases. The sample in question was whole blood, obtained in connection with sensitization to the hapten diphenylcyclopropenone (DPC). The CDR3 bases are TGCGCCAGCAGCTTGGCGCAGGGGTACCAAGAGACCCAGTACTTC. Encoded protein: CASSLAQGYQETQYF.